The 3 T cell receptor beta chains reported below all come from one sample, sequenced in a study of T cell responses to AZD1222 COVID-19 vaccine. The assay was immunoSEQ multiplex PCR, and TCRdb's table has in-frame clones only and misses some. Seen here are 100,000 to 130,000 clones, about 90% observed once, and the top ten hold approximately 4%. The sample was peripheral blood, taken on day 0 of AZD1222 vaccination. All receptors come from an adult in good health.

This clone was detected only once. The chain couples TRBV11-1 to TRBJ1-1, with TRBD1 as a possible D gene (5 bases). This CDR3 spans 14 amino acids. CDR1 is SGHAT and CDR2 is FQDESV in the germline V gene (reference sequence). V lost 2 bases, J lost 2 bases, and 9 bases lay in between. The CDR3 here is CASSLQGRNTEAFF. In nucleotides, the CDR3 is TGTGCCAGCAGCTTACAGGGTCGCAACACTGAAGCTTTCTTT.

V gene TRBV29-1 combines with J gene TRBJ2-7; D is possibly TRBD1 (5 bases). V was pared by 4 bases and J by 0 bases, with 16 bases between. CDR3 length: 15 amino acids. CDR1 and CDR2 (germline): SQVTM, ANQGSEA. The CDR3 nucleotides are TGCAGCGTTGGTGGCAGGGTTGATAGCTCCTACGAGCAGTACTTC. As protein: CSVGGRVDSSYEQYF.

The rearrangement uses TRBV3-1 (or the pseudogene TRBV3-2) and TRBJ2-1, with D tentatively TRBD1 or TRBD2 (5 bases each). The V gene lost 0 bases and the J gene lost 8 bases, with 23 bases spanning the gap. Per germline, CDR1 LGHDT and CDR2 YNNKEL (reference sequence). The CDR3 runs to 18 residues. Written as DNA, the CDR3 is TGTGCCAGCAGCCAAGACTCCTCGGGGCGGCAAGGGTCGTATGAGCAGTTCTTC. Its protein is CASSQDSSGRQGSYEQFF.